The rows below give T cell receptor beta chains drawn from one sample of a study of blood T cell repertoires in COVID-19. Produced via immunoSEQ multiplex PCR; TCRdb's table is partial and in-frame only. Seen here are 150,000 to 200,000 clones, approximately 90% observed once, and the top ten hold roughly 3.7%. The sequencing sample was made of peripheral blood. The origin of the receptors is a woman aged 25 to 45 with acute or convalescent COVID-19. Each CDR3 is given with its conserved first and last residue. A D gene is named only where the DNA matches it firmly. Clone size, where shown, is once, few, many, or a class for clones that have expanded.

TRBJ2-2,-,-,TRBV9,TGTGCCAGCAGCGTAGTATTCGGGGAGCTGTTTTTT,CASSVVFGELFF
TRBJ2-5,-,TRBD1,TRBV18,TGTGCCAGCTCACCTTGGACAGGGGCGAAAGAGACCCAGTACTTC,CASSPWTGAKETQYF
TRBJ2-7,-,-,TRBV28,TGTGCCACCGTTAAACAGGGTTACGAGCAGTACTTC,CATVKQGYEQYF
TRBJ1-1,-,-,TRBV28,TGTGCCAGCATGGGTGAGGGTAGGGCTTTCTTT,CASMGEGRAFF
TRBJ1-1,-,TRBD1,TRBV28,TGTGCCAGCAGGGGGACAGGGGTGGCTTTCTTT,CASRGTGVAFF
TRBJ2-5,-,-,TRBV15,TGTGCCACCAGCAGAGATCTTGGGGGCGGAGAGACCCAGTACTTC,CATSRDLGGGETQYF
TRBJ1-2,-,TRBD1,TRBV9,TGTGCCAGCAGCATATATTCGGGACAGCCATATGGCTACACCTTC,CASSIYSGQPYGYTF
TRBJ1-5,few,TRBD1,TRBV11-2,TGTGCCAGCAGCTTAGGACAGGGGTTCGGTCAGCCCCAGCATTTT,CASSLGQGFGQPQHF
TRBJ2-7,-,-,TRBV27,TGTGCCAGCAGTTCCAGGGTAAGATCGTACGAGCAGTACTTC,CASSSRVRSYEQYF
TRBJ2-3,-,TRBD2,TRBV2,TGTGCCAGCCCCCAAGGGACTAGCTCTTACACAGATACGCAGTATTTT,CASPQGTSSYTDTQYF
TRBJ2-2,-,TRBD1,TRBV7-9,TGTGCCAGCGACAGGGGTGTGACCGGGGAGCTGTTTTTT,CASDRGVTGELFF
TRBJ2-7,-,-,TRBV2,TGTGCCAGCATCGTCTCCTACGAGCAGTACTTC,CASIVSYEQYF
TRBJ2-1,-,-,TRBV6-1,TGTGCCAGCAGTGAAGCTGGCGGGCGCTCCTACAATGAGCAGTTCTTC,CASSEAGGRSYNEQFF
TRBJ1-5,once,-,TRBV6-5,TGTGCCAGCAGGGGGGGAAGCAATCAGCCCCAGCATTTT,CASRGGSNQPQHF
TRBJ2-3,once,TRBD2,TRBV28,TGTGCCAGCAGGTCGGGGGGAGGAGTAGATACGCAGTATTTT,CASRSGGGVDTQYF
TRBJ1-5,-,-,TRBV28,TGTGCCACCCACCGCCCCAGGGAAATCAATCAGCCCCAGCATTTT,CATHRPREINQPQHF
TRBJ1-2,-,-,TRBV23-1,TGCGCCAGCAGGGTCGCGAAGAACTATGGCTACACCTTC,CASRVAKNYGYTF
TRBJ2-6,-,-,TRBV5-5,TGTGCCAGCAGCTTGCCCACTGGGGCCAACGTCCTGACTTTC,CASSLPTGANVLTF
TRBJ1-5,-,-,TRBV20-1,TGCAGTGCAAGTGGCGGGGCTCAGCCCCAGCATTTT,CSASGGAQPQHF
TRBJ2-4,-,TRBD1,TRBV27,TGTGCCAGCAGTTTGGACAGGGAAAACATTCAGTACTTC,CASSLDRENIQYF
TRBJ1-2,once,-,TRBV21-1,TGTGCTAGACTCCGGGACAGCCTGAGGGGTTTCTATGGCTACACCTTC,CARLRDSLRGFYGYTF
TRBJ2-7,few,TRBD1,TRBV5-1,TGCGCCAGCAGCTACGACAGGGGGGACTACGAGCAGTACTTC,CASSYDRGDYEQYF
TRBJ2-7,-,TRBD1,TRBV19,TGTGCCAGTAGTAAACGACAGGGGGCGGGTCACGAGCAGTACTTC,CASSKRQGAGHEQYF
TRBJ1-5,-,-,TRBV19,TGTGCCAGCGGTACTTATAGCAATCAGCCCCAGCATTTT,CASGTYSNQPQHF
TRBJ2-7,once,-,TRBV11-2,TGTGCCAGCAGCTTAACTCAGGGCTTCTCCTACGAGCAGTACTTC,CASSLTQGFSYEQYF
TRBJ2-7,-,-,TRBV29-1,TGCAGCGGGGGGTATTCCTCCTACGAGCAGTACTTC,CSGGYSSYEQYF
TRBJ1-3,-,TRBD1,TRBV4-2,TGTGCCAGCAGCCAAGATGCAGGGGGCCGTTCCTCTGGAAACACCATATATTTT,CASSQDAGGRSSGNTIYF
TRBJ2-5,-,TRBD1,TRBV7-2,TGTGCCAGCAGCTCGGAGGACAGGGGGAAAGAGACCCAGTACTTC,CASSSEDRGKETQYF
TRBJ2-7,-,-,TRBV10-2,TGCGCCAGCAGTGACTCCACTCCAACCTACGAGCAGTACTTC,CASSDSTPTYEQYF
TRBJ1-5,-,-,TRBV12-3/TRBV12-4,TGTGCCAGCAGTTCCCGTTTTGATCAGCCCCAGCATTTT,CASSSRFDQPQHF
TRBJ2-7,-,TRBD2,TRBV9,TGTGCCAGCAGTCGTAGCGGGAGCAGCTCCTACGAGCAGTACTTC,CASSRSGSSSYEQYF
TRBJ1-1,-,-,TRBV3-1/TRBV3-2,TGTGCCAGCAGCCTAAGGGAGGGGAACACTGAAGCTTTCTTT,CASSLREGNTEAFF
TRBJ2-7,-,-,TRBV5-5,TGTGCCAGCAGCTCGGGGGACGGTACCTACGAGCAGTACTTC,CASSSGDGTYEQYF
TRBJ2-3,-,-,TRBV7-9,TGTGCCAGCAATAGGGGGGGTGCGGCCACAGATACGCAGTATTTT,CASNRGGAATDTQYF
TRBJ2-1,-,TRBD2,TRBV27,TGTGCCAGCACCATTAGGACTAGCGGGACTATTACTGAGCAGTTCTTC,CASTIRTSGTITEQFF
TRBJ2-5,-,TRBD2,TRBV4-2,TGTGCCAGCAGCCAAGGGCTAGCGGGCCAAGAGACCCAGTACTTC,CASSQGLAGQETQYF
TRBJ1-2,-,-,TRBV12-3/TRBV12-4,TGTGCCAGCAGCCCTACAGGACCTCTGGGCTACACCTTC,CASSPTGPLGYTF
TRBJ1-2,-,-,TRBV3-1/TRBV3-2,TGTGCCAGCAGCCCCCGGGTTGGTCGGATGTATGGCTACACCTTC,CASSPRVGRMYGYTF
TRBJ1-1,once,-,TRBV5-1,TGCGCCAGCAGCTCCAATTCCGGGAACACTGAAGCTTTCTTT,CASSSNSGNTEAFF
TRBJ2-1,-,-,TRBV6-6,TGTGCCGGCAAGATAAGCGGCGGCAACAATGAGCAGTTCTTC,CAGKISGGNNEQFF
TRBJ2-1,once,-,TRBV18,TGTGCCAGCTCACCCCTGGGGGCAACCTACAATGAGCAGTTCTTC,CASSPLGATYNEQFF
TRBJ1-2,few,-,TRBV28,TGTGCCAGCAGTCTAAACTATGGCTACACCTTC,CASSLNYGYTF
TRBJ1-2,-,TRBD1,TRBV19,TGTGCCAGTAGTATTTGGAGGACAGGGGTCCGGGGCTACACCTTC,CASSIWRTGVRGYTF
TRBJ2-1,-,-,TRBV2,TGTGCCAGCAGTGAATACTGGAGGCAGTTCTTC,CASSEYWRQFF
TRBJ1-3,few,TRBD1,TRBV6-5,TGTGCCAGCAGTTATGACAGGGGGTCAGGAAACACCATATATTTT,CASSYDRGSGNTIYF
TRBJ1-4,once,-,TRBV30,TGTGCCTGGAGTTTGAAGACGGCAGGGTTTAATGAAAAACTGTTTTTT,CAWSLKTAGFNEKLFF
TRBJ2-1,-,TRBD2,TRBV9,TGTGCCAGCAGCAATACCGGGACTAGCGGGAACAATGAGCAGTTCTTC,CASSNTGTSGNNEQFF
TRBJ1-5,-,-,TRBV5-1,TGCGCCAGCAGCTTGGACGGACATAATCAGCCCCAGCATTTT,CASSLDGHNQPQHF
TRBJ2-2,-,-,TRBV2,TGTGCCAGCAGCCCGGGAAAAAACACCGGGGAGCTGTTTTTT,CASSPGKNTGELFF
TRBJ1-2,-,TRBD1,TRBV30,TGTGCCTGTTCGACAGGGCTTTATGGCTACACCTTC,CACSTGLYGYTF
TRBJ2-7,-,-,TRBV28,TGTGCCAGCAGTCCTCCCCGGGGTGAGCAGTACTTC,CASSPPRGEQYF
TRBJ1-1,-,TRBD1,TRBV3-1/TRBV3-2,TGTGCCAGCAGCCCTACCGGGACAGGGGTAAAGGCTTTCTTT,CASSPTGTGVKAFF
TRBJ2-7,-,TRBD2,TRBV7-6,TGTGCCAGCAGCTTTGGACTAGCGGGTAGCTCCTACGAGCAGTACTTC,CASSFGLAGSSYEQYF
TRBJ2-1,-,TRBD2,TRBV5-4,TGTGCCAGCAGCTTGGAACCGGGACTAGCGACTTACAATGAGCAGTTCTTC,CASSLEPGLATYNEQFF
TRBJ1-3,-,-,TRBV2,TGTGCCAGCCCATCAGGAAACACCATATATTTT,CASPSGNTIYF
TRBJ1-1,-,-,TRBV5-4,TGTGCCAGCAGCGCCGGCAGTGGGGGCATGTTCACTGAAGCTTTCTTT,CASSAGSGGMFTEAFF
TRBJ2-5,once,-,TRBV18,TGTGCCAGCTCACCACCTAGTTTCGAGACCCAGTACTTC,CASSPPSFETQYF
TRBJ2-1,-,TRBD2,TRBV5-1,TGCGCCAGCGCCGAGGAGCGGGAGGGCGGGGATGAGCAGTTCTTC,CASAEEREGGDEQFF
TRBJ2-2,-,-,TRBV28,TGTGCCAGCCGAGGACAAATTACCGGGGAGCTGTTTTTT,CASRGQITGELFF